The 9 T cell receptor beta chains in this list originate from one sample, sequenced in a study of blood T cell repertoires in COVID-19. Profiled with immunoSEQ multiplex PCR; TCRdb holds only in-frame clones, not every one. The sample has about 70,000 clones, more than 65% seen once. Sequenced: peripheral blood. The receptors come from a woman older than 75 with active or convalescent COVID-19.

This chain links TRBV3-1 (or the pseudogene TRBV3-2) with TRBJ2-2; 9 positions match TRBD2. V gave up 0 bases and J gave up 4 bases; unmatched junction bases: 12. Germline lookup yields CDR1 LGHDT and CDR2 YNNKEL (reference sequence). The CDR3 is 19 amino acids. In DNA form, the CDR3 reads TGTGCCAGCAGCCAAGATCATGTTAGCGGGGGACCTTCCACCGGGGAGCTGTTTTTT. Its translation is CASSQDHVSGGPSTGELFF.

This chain connects TRBV6-5 to TRBJ1-3; perhaps TRBD1 as D (5 bases). The CDR3 loop spans 15 amino acids. Germline lookup yields CDR1 MNHEY and CDR2 SVGAGI. The V and J ends lost 5 bases and 0 bases respectively, with 11 bases between them. The CDR3 loop reads CASSTTAISGNTIYF. The CDR3 DNA is TGTGCCAGCAGTACGACAGCGATCTCTGGAAACACCATATATTTT.

This rearrangement joins TRBV5-1 to TRBJ2-1; 7 bases are shared with TRBD2. CDR3 size: 14 residues. With 2 bases clipped from V and 9 bases from J, the junction kept 8 bases outside the gene matches. Germline CDR1 and CDR2: SGHRS and YFSETQ. For the CDR3, the DNA is TGCGCCAGCAGCTTAAACGATGGGGAGGGTGAGCAGTTCTTC. This gives the protein CASSLNDGEGEQFF. Variable domain in full (rest from reference TRBV5-1 and TRBJ2-1): KAGVTQTPRYLIKTRGQQVTLSCSPISGHRSVSWYQQTPGQGLQFLFEYFSETQRNKGNFPGRFSGRQFSNSRSEMNVSTLELGDSALYLCASSLNDGEGEQFFGPGTRLTVL.

V and J are TRBV18 and TRBJ1-1, with a tentative D call TRBD1 (5 bases). CDR3 length: 13 residues. V lost 0 bases to trimming and J lost 5 bases, with 7 bases between them. Germline CDR1 reads KGHSH; CDR2 reads LQKENI. This CDR3 is CASSPPGGTEAFF. DNA of the CDR3: TGTGCCAGCTCACCACCGGGGGGGACTGAAGCTTTCTTT. Drawing the rest from reference TRBV18 and TRBJ1-1, the complete variable domain is NAGVMQNPRHLVRRRGQEARLRCSPMKGHSHVYWYRQLPEEGLKFMVYLQKENIIDESGMPKERFSAEFPKEGPSILRIQQVVRGDSAAYFCASSPPGGTEAFFGQGTRLTVV.

This clone occurred once. The chain joins TRBV4-3 to TRBJ2-2, with D unclear. The CDR3 loop spans 14 amino acids. Germline V gives CDR1 LGHNA, CDR2 YSLEER. V shed 4 bases and J shed 2 bases, with 8 bases lying between them. DNA for the CDR3: TGCGCCAGCAGCCCCCTCCCCAACACCGGGGAGCTGTTTTTT. Protein sequence: CASSPLPNTGELFF.

This sequence joins TRBV10-1 and TRBJ2-3, with D possibly being TRBD1 (7 bases). V gave up 4 bases and J gave up 2 bases, with 16 bases separating them. Germline CDR1 reads WNHNN; CDR2 reads SYGVQD (reference sequence). CDR3 length equals 16 residues. CDR3 DNA: TGCGCCAGCAGTGCGGGACAGCGGGTGCACACAGATACGCAGTATTTT. It encodes CASSAGQRVHTDTQYF.

This clone was detected only a few times. This chain joins TRBV27 and TRBJ2-6; 12 bases are shared with TRBD2. CDR1 and CDR2 from the germline V gene are MNHEY and SMNVEV (reference sequence). CDR3 length equals 18 residues. After removal of 3 bases from V and 3 bases from J, the junction contained 6 bases not matched to a gene. CDR3 coding DNA: TGTGCCAGCAGTTTGGCTAGCGGGGGGGCTCGTGGGGCCAACGTCCTGACTTTC. Its protein product is CASSLASGGARGANVLTF.

This clone has only a few counts. This sequence joins TRBV5-6 and TRBJ2-5; D is unclear. Between the trimmed V and J ends, which lost 4 bases and 5 bases, there was a span of 12 bases. Looked up from germline, CDR1 is SGHDT and CDR2 is YYEEEE. CDR3 length equals 13 residues. The CDR3 DNA reads TGTGCCAGCAGCCTACGAAGCAAGGAGACCCAGTACTTC. This gives the protein CASSLRSKETQYF.

This rearrangement joins TRBV6-2 or TRBV6-3 to TRBJ1-5, with 7 bases identical to TRBD1. Trimming at V came to 5 bases and at J to 7 bases, leaving 8 bases not matched to a gene. CDR3 size: 14 residues. Germline CDR1 is MNHEY and CDR2 is SVGEGT. The CDR3 nucleotides are TGTGCCAGCAGTAAAGGACAGGAGCAACAGCCCCAGCATTTT. As protein: CASSKGQEQQPQHF.